This T cell receptor (beta chain) comes out of a study of blood T cell repertoires in COVID-19 (dated by TCRdb to the early 2020s). With respect to the entire study: Samples from collaborators originated in the United States, Italy and Spain and spanned both the acute and convalescent phases of COVID-19. HLA class I and class II types, where available, came from metadata supplied by the sample provider rather than from assay-based typing. The dataset comprised deeply sampled blood TCRbeta repertoires from subjects exposed to, actively infected with, or recovered from COVID-19. The repertoires were made available in a free public database intended to serve as a resource for research on the immune response to SARS-CoV-2. A de-identified subject ID, COVID-19 status, age in years and sex were almost always included in the sample metadata. The prospective study material was composed of cDNA or gDNA derived from T cells, B-cell-depleted T cells, or PBMCs. Samples came from the ongoing ImmuneRACE study (first 160 participants) plus 1,254 subjects from 6 global collaborators.

The full study reports these points: Clinical and demographic metadata were provided uncurated, with the amount varying by source and participant.

TCRbeta CDR3 regions were amplified from genomic DNA using the immunoSEQ Assay, a bias-controlled multiplex PCR. In the source study's methods: The number of nucleated cells in each sample was estimated from the amplification of reference gene primers within the assay. To quantify the absolute abundance of each unique TCRbeta CDR3 rearrangement, sequence reads were collapsed and filtered. For each sample, productive Simpson clonality was calculated as the square root of Simpson's diversity index over productive rearrangements. The table comes from immuneACCESS by way of TCRdb, which keeps in-frame sequences with V and J called. Part of the clones is missing from these tables; in studies checked, under half for an unresolved V gene and the rest for unknown reasons. The V and J calls and the clone size are those of that table, but D and trimming were determined from the DNA. The table for this sample lists roughly 150,000 clones; approximately 81% of them were counted only once. The ten top clones hold roughly 20% of the sample.

Regarding this clone: What antigen it recognizes has not been identified. No per-base quality is available; no much larger clone lies one base away.

Enrolling through a virtual design, the prospective study's participants ranged in age from roughly 18 to 100 years and lived across approximately 25 United States geographic areas. In the prospective study, cohorts were assigned on the basis of participant-reported clinical history obtained from a screening survey and a study questionnaire. Recovered participants in ImmuneRACE Cohort 3 were defined by two consecutive negative NP/OP PCR tests, clearance by a healthcare professional, or resolution of symptoms. Each participant in the prospective study had whole blood, serum and a nasopharyngeal or oropharyngeal swab collected by mobile phlebotomists. Additional blood draws and questionnaires over an approximately 2-month period could optionally be provided by prospective study participants. Blood samples from the prospective study were shipped frozen or at room temperature prior to DNA extraction.

V is clipped by 0 bases and J by 7 bases, and the sequence between their germline boundaries is 14 bases long. Counted from cysteine to phenylalanine, this CDR3 has 15 amino acids. This entry keeps only the CDR3 DNA: 45 bases, framed from base 1. Sequences SGHKS (CDR1) and YYEKEE (CDR2) are obtained from the germline V gene (reference sequence). The sample comprised PBMCs or T cells enriched from blood (not recorded which). This TCR was recovered from a man aged 55 to 70 who had recovered from COVID-19. The rearranged chain carries TRBV5-5 and TRBJ1-5, and perhaps TRBD1 as D gene, on 5 matching bases. The CDR3: CASSLGEHRGQPQHF. The bases read TGTGCCAGCAGCTTGGGAGAGCATAGGGGCCAGCCCCAGCATTTT.